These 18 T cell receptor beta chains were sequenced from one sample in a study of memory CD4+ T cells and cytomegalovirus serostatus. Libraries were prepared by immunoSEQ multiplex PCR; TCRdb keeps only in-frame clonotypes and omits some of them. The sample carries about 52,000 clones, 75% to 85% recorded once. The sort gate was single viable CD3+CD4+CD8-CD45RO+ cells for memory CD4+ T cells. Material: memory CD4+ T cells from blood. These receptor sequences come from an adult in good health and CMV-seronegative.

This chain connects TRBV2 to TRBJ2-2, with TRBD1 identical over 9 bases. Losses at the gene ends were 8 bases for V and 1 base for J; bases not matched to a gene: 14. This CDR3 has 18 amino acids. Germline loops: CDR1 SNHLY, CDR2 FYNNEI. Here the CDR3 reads CASYYRPGGQGNTGELFF. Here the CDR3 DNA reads TGTGCCAGCTACTACAGACCTGGGGGACAGGGGAACACCGGGGAGCTGTTTTTT.

The CDR3 DNA reads TGTGCCAGCAGCTTCGGACAGGGGGTCTATGGCTACACCTTC. It codes for CASSFGQGVYGYTF. The chain carries TRBV7-3 and TRBJ1-2; 10 positions agree with TRBD1. This CDR3 comprises 14 residues. Per the germline V gene, CDR1 is SGHTA and CDR2 is FQGTGA. V gave up 3 bases and J gave up 4 bases; unmatched junction bases: 2.

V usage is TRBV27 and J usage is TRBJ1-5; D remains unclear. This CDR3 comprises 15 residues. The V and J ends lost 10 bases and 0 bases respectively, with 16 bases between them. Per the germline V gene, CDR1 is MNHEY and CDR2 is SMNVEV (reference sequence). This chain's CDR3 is CAIPRPIYSNQPQHF. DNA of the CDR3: TGTGCCATCCCGCGCCCGATTTATAGCAATCAGCCCCAGCATTTT.

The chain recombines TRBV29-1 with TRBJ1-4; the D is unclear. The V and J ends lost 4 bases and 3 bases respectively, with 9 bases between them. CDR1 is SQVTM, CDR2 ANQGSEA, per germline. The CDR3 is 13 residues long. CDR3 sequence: CSVGDTPNEKLFF. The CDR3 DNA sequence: TGCAGCGTTGGAGACACGCCTAATGAAAAACTGTTTTTT.

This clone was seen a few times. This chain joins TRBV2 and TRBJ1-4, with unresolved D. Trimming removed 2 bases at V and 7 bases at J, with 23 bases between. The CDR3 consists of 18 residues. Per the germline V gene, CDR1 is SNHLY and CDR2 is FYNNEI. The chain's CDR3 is CASSEIGLRKPGSEKLFF. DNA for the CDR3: TGTGCCAGCAGTGAAATAGGTTTGCGAAAGCCCGGTAGTGAAAAACTGTTTTTT.

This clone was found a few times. CDR3 in DNA: TGTGCCAGCAGGAAACCCGGGACAACCTACGAGCAGTACTTC. Translated, it gives CASRKPGTTYEQYF. The V and J genes are TRBV6-6 and TRBJ2-7, with D possibly TRBD1 on 6 matching bases. The V end lost 6 bases, the J end lost 2 bases, and 14 bases lay between the germline ends. Germline-derived CDR1 and CDR2 are MNHNY and SVGAGI (reference sequence). This CDR3 spans 14 amino acids.

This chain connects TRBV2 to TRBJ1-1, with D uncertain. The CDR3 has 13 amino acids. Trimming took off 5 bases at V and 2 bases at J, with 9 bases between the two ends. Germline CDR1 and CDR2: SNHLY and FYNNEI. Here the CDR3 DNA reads TGTGCCAGCAGTTCCGACATCAACACTGAAGCTTTCTTT. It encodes CASSSDINTEAFF.

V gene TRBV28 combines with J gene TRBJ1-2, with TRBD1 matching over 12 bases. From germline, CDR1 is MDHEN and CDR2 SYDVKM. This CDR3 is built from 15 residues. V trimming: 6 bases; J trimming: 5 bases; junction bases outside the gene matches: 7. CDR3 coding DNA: TGTGCCAGCAGCCCTCCGGGACAGGGGGCGTATGGCTACACCTTC. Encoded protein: CASSPPGQGAYGYTF.

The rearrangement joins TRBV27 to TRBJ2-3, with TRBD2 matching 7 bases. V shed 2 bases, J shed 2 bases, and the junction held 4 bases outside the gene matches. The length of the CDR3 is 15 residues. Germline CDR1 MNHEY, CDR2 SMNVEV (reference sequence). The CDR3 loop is CASSLAGVPTDTQYF. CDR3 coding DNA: TGTGCCAGCAGTTTAGCGGGGGTCCCCACAGATACGCAGTATTTT.

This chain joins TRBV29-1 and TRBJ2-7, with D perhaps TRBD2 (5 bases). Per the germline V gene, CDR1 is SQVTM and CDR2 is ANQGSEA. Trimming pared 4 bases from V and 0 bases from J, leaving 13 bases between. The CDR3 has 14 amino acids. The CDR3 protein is CSVGWTGSSYEQYF. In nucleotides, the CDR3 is TGCAGCGTTGGTTGGACGGGGAGCTCCTACGAGCAGTACTTC.

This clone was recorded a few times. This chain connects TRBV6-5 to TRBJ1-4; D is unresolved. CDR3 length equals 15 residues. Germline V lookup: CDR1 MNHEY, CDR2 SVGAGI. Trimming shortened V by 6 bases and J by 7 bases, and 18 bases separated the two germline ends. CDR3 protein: CASRGSLWDGEKLFF. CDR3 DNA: TGTGCCAGCAGAGGAAGCTTATGGGATGGTGAAAAACTGTTTTTT.

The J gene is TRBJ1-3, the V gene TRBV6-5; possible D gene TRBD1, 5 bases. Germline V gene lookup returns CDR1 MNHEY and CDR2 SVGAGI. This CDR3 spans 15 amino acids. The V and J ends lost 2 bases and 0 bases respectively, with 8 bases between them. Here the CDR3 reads CASSYGGDSGNTIYF. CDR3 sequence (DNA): TGTGCCAGCAGTTACGGGGGGGACTCTGGAAACACCATATATTTT.

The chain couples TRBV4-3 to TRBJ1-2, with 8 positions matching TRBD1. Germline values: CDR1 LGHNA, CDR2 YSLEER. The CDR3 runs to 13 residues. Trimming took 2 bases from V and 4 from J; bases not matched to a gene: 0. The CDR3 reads CASSQTGGYGYTF. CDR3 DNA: TGCGCCAGCAGCCAAACAGGGGGCTATGGCTACACCTTC.

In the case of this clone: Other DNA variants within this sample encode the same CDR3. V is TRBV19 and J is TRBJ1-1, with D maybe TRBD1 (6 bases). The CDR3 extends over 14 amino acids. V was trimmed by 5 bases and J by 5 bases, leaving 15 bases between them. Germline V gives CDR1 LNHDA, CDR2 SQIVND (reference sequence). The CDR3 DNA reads TGTGCCAGTAGTGCAACAAGGGGGGGGACTGAAGCTTTCTTT. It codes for CASSATRGGTEAFF.

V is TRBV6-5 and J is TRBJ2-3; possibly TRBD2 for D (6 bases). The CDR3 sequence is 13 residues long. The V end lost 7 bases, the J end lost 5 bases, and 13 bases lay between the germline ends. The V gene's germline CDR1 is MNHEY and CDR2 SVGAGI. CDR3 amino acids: CASKPTRVDTQYF. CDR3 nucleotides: TGTGCCAGCAAGCCGACTAGGGTAGATACGCAGTATTTT.

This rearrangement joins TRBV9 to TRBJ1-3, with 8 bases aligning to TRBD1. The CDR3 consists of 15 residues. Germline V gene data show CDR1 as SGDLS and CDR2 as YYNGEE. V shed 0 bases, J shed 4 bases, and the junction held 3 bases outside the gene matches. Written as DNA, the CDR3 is TGTGCCAGCAGCGTAGGGGACAGGTCCGGAAACACCATATATTTT. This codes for CASSVGDRSGNTIYF.

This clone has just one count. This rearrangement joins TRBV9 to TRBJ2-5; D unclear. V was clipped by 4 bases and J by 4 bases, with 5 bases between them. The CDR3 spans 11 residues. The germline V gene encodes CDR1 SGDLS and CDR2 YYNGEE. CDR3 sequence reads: CASSPSETQYF. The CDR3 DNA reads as TGTGCCAGCAGCCCGTCAGAGACCCAGTACTTC.

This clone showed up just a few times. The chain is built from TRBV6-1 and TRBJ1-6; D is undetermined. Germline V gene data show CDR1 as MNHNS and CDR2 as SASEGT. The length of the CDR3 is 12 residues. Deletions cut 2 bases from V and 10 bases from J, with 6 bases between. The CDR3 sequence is CASSELGSPLHF. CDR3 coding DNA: TGTGCCAGCAGTGAACTCGGGTCACCCCTCCACTTT.